This paragraph reports one T cell receptor (beta chain). This clone showed up just once. Its antigen is currently not known. No much larger clone exists at a distance of one base, and base qualities are not known. The data were obtained in a study of T cell changes during pregnancy in multiple sclerosis (dated by TCRdb to about 2019). For context, the study as a whole: The study examined how the T cell repertoire changed over the course of pregnancy in women with multiple sclerosis.

From V the trimming removes 5 bases and from J it removes 4 bases, while the gene matches leave 4 bases of the junction unaccounted for. CDR1 is given as MDHEN and CDR2 as SYDVKM, both from the germline V gene. From the cysteine up to the phenylalanine, the CDR3 has a length of 14 residues. Solely the CDR3 DNA is kept, with 42 bases framed from the first base. Libraries were prepared through the immunoSEQ multiplex PCR assay. Imported from immuneACCESS, the table was reduced by TCRdb to in-frame sequences with V and J called. These copies leave out some clones; in studies compared against another copy, an unresolved V gene accounts for under half, and the cause of the remainder is not known. The sample records fewer than 75,000 clones, around 93% of which are singletons. The leading ten clones occupy about 3.7% of the sample.

The TCR originated in a female donor in good health, enrolled as a control in a pregnancy study. Recombination joined TRBV28 with TRBJ1-5; the central 8 bases match TRBD1. The sample consisted of peripheral blood, taken after pregnancy. In nucleotides, the sequence is TGTGCCAGCAGTCCATGGACAGGGAATCAGCCCCAGCATTTT. Its translation reads: CASSPWTGNQPQHF.